This TCR beta chain is from a study of T cell responses to AZD1222 COVID-19 vaccine. Findings and limits, study-wide: CD4 TCRs linked to vaccination spanned spike, dominating at 160-218 and 743-854.

Clones were read by immunoSEQ multiplex PCR, and TCRdb kept only the in-frame ones, dropping some. The table has 90,000 to 120,000 clones, approximately 90% seen once. For this clone: Its target is not known.

CDR3 length equals 13 residues. Germline V gene data show CDR1 as MRHNA and CDR2 as SNTAGT. The V end lost 6 bases, the J end lost 7 bases, and 13 bases lay between the germline ends. The material was peripheral blood, obtained on day 0 of AZD1222 vaccination. V usage is TRBV6-4 and J usage is TRBJ1-5; tentative D call: TRBD1 (6 bases). The sequence was obtained from an adult in good health. CDR3 in DNA: TGTGCCAGCAGGGCACAGGGTTACCAGCCCCAGCATTTT. Its translation: CASRAQGYQPQHF.